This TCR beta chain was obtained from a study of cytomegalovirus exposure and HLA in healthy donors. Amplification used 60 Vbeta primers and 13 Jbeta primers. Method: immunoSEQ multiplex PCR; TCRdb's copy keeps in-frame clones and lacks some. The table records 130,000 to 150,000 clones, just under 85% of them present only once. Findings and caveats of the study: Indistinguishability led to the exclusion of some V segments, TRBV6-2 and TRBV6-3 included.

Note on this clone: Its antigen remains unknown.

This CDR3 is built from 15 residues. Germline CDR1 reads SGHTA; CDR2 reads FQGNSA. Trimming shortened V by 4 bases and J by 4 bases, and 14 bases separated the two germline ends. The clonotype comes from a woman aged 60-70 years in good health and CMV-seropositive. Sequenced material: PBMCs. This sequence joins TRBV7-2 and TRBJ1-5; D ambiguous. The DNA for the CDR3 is TGTGCCAGCAGCTACCAAGGCGCGGCGAATCAGCCCCAGCATTTT. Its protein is CASSYQGAANQPQHF. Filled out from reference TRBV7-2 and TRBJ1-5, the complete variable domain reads GAGVSQSPSNKVTEKGKDVELRCDPISGHTALYWYRQSLGQGLEFLIYFQGNSAPDKSGLPSDRFSAERTGGSVSTLTIQRTQQEDSAVYLCASSYQGAANQPQHFGDGTRLSIL.